Sequencing of this T cell receptor beta chain was carried out in a study of blood T cell repertoires in COVID-19. CDR1 MNHEY and CDR2 SMNVEV come from the germline V gene (reference sequence). The CDR3 is made up of 15 amino acids. The trim removed 6 bases at V and 0 bases at J, leaving 6 bases unmatched. Original processing methods: From reference gene primer amplification, estimates of nucleated cell counts were derived. Clones were sequenced by immunoSEQ multiplex PCR, and TCRdb holds only the in-frame ones, with some missing. V, J and clone size are taken as reported in that table, and D and trimming were inferred from the DNA itself. The sample has 210,000 or so clones, under 95% seen once.

Sequencing was carried out using peripheral blood. This sequence originates from a man younger than 40 with acute or convalescent COVID-19. V usage is TRBV27 and J usage is TRBJ2-7, with 9 bases aligning to TRBD2. CDR3 DNA sequence: TGTGCCAGCAGAGACGGACTAGCGCGCTCCTACGAGCAGTACTTC. Translated: CASRDGLARSYEQYF.